Listed below are T cell receptor beta chains from one sample, sequenced in a study of multiple sclerosis patients with progressive multifocal leukoencephalopathy. Profiled with immunoSEQ multiplex PCR; TCRdb holds only in-frame clones, not every one. The top ten hold roughly an eighth of the sample, which has tens of thousands of clones, around 85% seen once. The specimen was PBMCs, collected from a patient treated with natalizumab. All receptors derive from a woman aged 25-40 years with progressive multifocal leukoencephalopathy. Both conserved end residues are part of each CDR3. A D gene is named only where the DNA matches it firmly.

D gene: NA
V gene: TRBV19
J gene: TRBJ1-1
CDR3 protein: CASRVIQAGVAFF

D gene: NA
V gene: TRBV7-9
J gene: TRBJ2-3
CDR3 protein: CASRPVGSDTQYF

D gene: TRBD1
V gene: TRBV18
J gene: TRBJ1-1
CDR3 protein: CASDDRGRTEAFF

D gene: NA
V gene: TRBV7-2
J gene: TRBJ1-1
CDR3 protein: CASRATRNTEAFF

D gene: TRBD1
V gene: TRBV19
J gene: TRBJ1-3
CDR3 protein: CASSIPGRTGAGNTIYF

D gene: NA
V gene: TRBV28
J gene: TRBJ1-1
CDR3 protein: CASSFTPLTEAFF

D gene: NA
V gene: TRBV5-1
J gene: TRBJ1-5
CDR3 protein: CASSLEGRFNQPQHF

D gene: NA
V gene: TRBV7-2
J gene: TRBJ2-3
CDR3 protein: CANGGEKSTDTQYF

D gene: NA
V gene: TRBV19
J gene: TRBJ2-3
CDR3 protein: CASSIRGLYTQYF

D gene: NA
V gene: TRBV5-4
J gene: TRBJ1-1
CDR3 protein: CASSLGLTGMNTEAFF

D gene: NA
V gene: TRBV20-1
J gene: TRBJ1-3
CDR3 protein: CSALLRNTIYF

D gene: TRBD1
V gene: TRBV5-5
J gene: TRBJ1-1
CDR3 protein: CASSISGTVSTEAFF

D gene: NA
V gene: TRBV4-3
J gene: TRBJ1-4
CDR3 protein: CASSQAPVGATNEKLFF

D gene: TRBD1
V gene: TRBV4-2
J gene: TRBJ2-7
CDR3 protein: CASSLGQGAREQYF

D gene: TRBD1
V gene: TRBV18
J gene: TRBJ1-5
CDR3 protein: CASSEGQGGNQPQHF

D gene: TRBD1
V gene: TRBV7-9
J gene: TRBJ2-5
CDR3 protein: CASSLGQGRSETQYF

D gene: TRBD1
V gene: TRBV2
J gene: TRBJ1-1
CDR3 protein: CASSEARQGTEAFF

D gene: TRBD1
V gene: TRBV7-2
J gene: TRBJ2-1
CDR3 protein: CASSKGAVEQFF

D gene: NA
V gene: TRBV18
J gene: TRBJ2-5
CDR3 protein: CASSSQETQYF

D gene: NA
V gene: TRBV11-2
J gene: TRBJ2-5
CDR3 protein: CASSLGLAAGQETQYF

D gene: TRBD1
V gene: TRBV6-5
J gene: TRBJ2-1
CDR3 protein: CASSISGTGGNEQFF

D gene: NA
V gene: TRBV18
J gene: TRBJ2-7
CDR3 protein: CASSPSRDNYEQYF

D gene: TRBD2
V gene: TRBV27
J gene: TRBJ2-3
CDR3 protein: CASSSPGLAGSTDTQYF

D gene: NA
V gene: TRBV6-5
J gene: TRBJ2-3
CDR3 protein: CASSYKGQFNF

D gene: TRBD1
V gene: TRBV2
J gene: TRBJ2-7
CDR3 protein: CASSAQGSSYEQYF

D gene: TRBD2
V gene: TRBV14
J gene: TRBJ2-1
CDR3 protein: CASRRTSGSPYNEQFF

D gene: NA
V gene: TRBV4-2
J gene: TRBJ1-5
CDR3 protein: CASSQDRQAAQPQHF

D gene: NA
V gene: TRBV4-2
J gene: TRBJ1-3
CDR3 protein: CASSQDGGSGNTIYF

D gene: NA
V gene: TRBV2
J gene: TRBJ1-1
CDR3 protein: CASSSDTHVAFF

D gene: TRBD1
V gene: TRBV7-2
J gene: TRBJ2-5
CDR3 protein: CASSLDRTGSRETQYF

D gene: NA
V gene: TRBV7-6
J gene: TRBJ2-7
CDR3 protein: CASSPQVGREQYF

D gene: NA
V gene: TRBV18
J gene: TRBJ1-1
CDR3 protein: CASSPTFPGMNTEAFF

D gene: TRBD2
V gene: TRBV6-1
J gene: TRBJ2-5
CDR3 protein: CASSEARGGVRETQYF

D gene: NA
V gene: TRBV18
J gene: TRBJ2-3
CDR3 protein: CASSPLAVDTQYF

D gene: NA
V gene: TRBV25-1
J gene: TRBJ1-1
CDR3 protein: CASSEPGTGTEAFF

D gene: NA
V gene: TRBV18
J gene: TRBJ1-3
CDR3 protein: CASSPGRTREGTIYF

D gene: NA
V gene: TRBV7-3
J gene: TRBJ2-1
CDR3 protein: CASSTRGYNEQFF

D gene: NA
V gene: TRBV4-3
J gene: TRBJ1-1
CDR3 protein: CASSQDPGPVTAFF

D gene: NA
V gene: TRBV5-1
J gene: TRBJ2-1
CDR3 protein: CASSLELVGGDEQFF

D gene: TRBD2
V gene: TRBV13
J gene: TRBJ2-1
CDR3 protein: CASKGLAGGPHSYNEQFF

D gene: NA
V gene: TRBV2
J gene: TRBJ2-1
CDR3 protein: CASRTRGGDEQFF

D gene: NA
V gene: TRBV5-1
J gene: TRBJ1-4
CDR3 protein: CASSFGQYATNEKLFF

D gene: NA
V gene: TRBV5-1
J gene: TRBJ2-7
CDR3 protein: CASSLDLVTYEQYF

D gene: TRBD2
V gene: TRBV2
J gene: TRBJ2-5
CDR3 protein: CASRDSGRKETQYF

D gene: NA
V gene: TRBV4-1
J gene: TRBJ2-1
CDR3 protein: CASSQVGGRGEQFF